These 21 T cell receptor beta chains share one sample of origin, sequenced in a study of graft-versus-host responses after intestinal transplantation. Assay used: immunoSEQ multiplex PCR; TCRdb lists only in-frame clones, some missing. Of about 120,000 clones in the sample, over 85% are singletons; the top ten hold around 0.55%. The antigens of these receptors remain unknown. Sequenced material: unstimulated CD8+ T cells sorted from spleen or lymph node cells, taken before intestinal transplant. Receptors were obtained from a human donor who received an intestinal transplant.

The CDR3 sequence is CASSLTDGGYEQYF. As DNA, the CDR3 is TGTGCCAGCAGTTTGACGGACGGAGGCTACGAGCAGTACTTC. This rearrangement joins TRBV27 to TRBJ2-7; D is perhaps TRBD2 (5 bases). CDR3 size: 14 residues. Per germline, CDR1 MNHEY and CDR2 SMNVEV (reference sequence). Trimming removed 3 bases at V and 3 bases at J, with 12 bases between.

V is TRBV27 and J is TRBJ2-2, with D unclear. The CDR3 runs to 14 residues. Trimming took 1 base from V and 3 from J, leaving 6 bases between them. The V gene's germline CDR1 is MNHEY and CDR2 SMNVEV (reference sequence). The CDR3 DNA sequence: TGTGCCAGCAGTTTATGGTCCTACACCGGGGAGCTGTTTTTT. Protein sequence: CASSLWSYTGELFF.

The chain carries TRBV6-5 and TRBJ2-1; 8 bases are a match to TRBD2. The CDR3 has 12 amino acids. V was pared by 7 bases and J by 4 bases, with 0 bases of the junction left unmatched. CDR1 is MNHEY, CDR2 SVGAGI, per germline. The chain's CDR3 is CASTGGYNEQFF. CDR3 bases: TGTGCCAGCACGGGAGGGTACAATGAGCAGTTCTTC.

This chain links TRBV7-9 with TRBJ2-7, with a tentative D call TRBD1 (6 bases). Trimming left V 2 bases short and J 4 bases short, with 9 bases between. Germline CDR1 SEHNR, CDR2 FQNEAQ (reference sequence). This CDR3 has 13 residues. The chain's CDR3 is CASSLSDSYEQYF. The DNA of the CDR3 is TGTGCCAGCAGCTTATCGGACAGTTACGAGCAGTACTTC.

The chain uses TRBV30 and TRBJ2-3, with 14 bases lining up with TRBD2. The CDR3 extends over 17 amino acids. Trimming at V came to 1 base and at J to 3 bases, leaving 6 bases not matched to a gene. Germline CDR1 GTSNPN, CDR2 SVGIG (reference sequence). The CDR3 coding sequence is TGTGCCTGGAGTGCGGGACTAGCGGGAGATAGGACAGATACGCAGTATTTT. Translation: CAWSAGLAGDRTDTQYF.

The rearrangement links TRBV14 to TRBJ2-5, with 7 positions matching TRBD1. The CDR3 is 13 residues long. V was pared by 6 bases and J by 3 bases, with 4 bases of the junction left unmatched. In germline, CDR1 is SGHDN, CDR2 FVKESK. This CDR3 is CASRDQGEETQYF. CDR3 nucleotides: TGTGCCAGCAGAGATCAGGGGGAAGAGACCCAGTACTTC.

The chain has TRBV27 and TRBJ2-1; D unresolved. Germline V gives CDR1 MNHEY, CDR2 SMNVEV (reference sequence). The CDR3 covers 13 residues. V lost 1 base, J lost 8 bases, and 9 bases lay in between. The CDR3: CASSLYISYEQFF. In DNA, the CDR3 is TGTGCCAGCAGTTTATACATTAGCTATGAGCAGTTCTTC.

The J gene is TRBJ1-2, the V gene TRBV7-6; tentatively, D is TRBD1 (6 bases). V dropped 1 base and J dropped 5 bases, with 11 bases sitting between them. This CDR3 is built from 14 residues. Germline values: CDR1 SGHVS, CDR2 FNYEAQ. CDR3 loop: CASSLGQGRYGYTF. CDR3 sequence (DNA): TGTGCCAGCAGCTTAGGGCAGGGGCGATATGGCTACACCTTC.

The chain recombines TRBV27 with TRBJ1-2; 10 nucleotides match TRBD1. With V trimmed by 3 bases and J by 7 bases, 8 bases remained unmatched. This CDR3 is 15 amino acids long. CDR1 is MNHEY, CDR2 SMNVEV, per germline (reference sequence). This chain's CDR3 is CASSFSGTGVVGYTF. CDR3 coding DNA: TGTGCCAGCAGTTTTTCCGGGACAGGGGTAGTTGGCTACACCTTC.

The chain is built from TRBV6-5 and TRBJ2-7, with TRBD1 matching 9 bases. Germline V CDR1 and CDR2: MNHEY, SVGAGI. V trimming: 6 bases; J trimming: 5 bases; junction bases outside the gene matches: 11. This CDR3 is 15 amino acids long. The CDR3 coding sequence is TGTGCCAGCAGAACCGGACAGGGGCGCCCCGACGAGCAGTACTTC. Translation gives CASRTGQGRPDEQYF.

The chain combines TRBV15 with TRBJ1-3; 10 bases are shared with TRBD1. In germline, CDR1 is LNHNV, CDR2 YYDKDF (reference sequence). J was trimmed by 3 bases and V by 2 bases; bases with no gene match: 13. The length of the CDR3 is 19 residues. Here the CDR3 DNA reads TGTGCCACCAGCAGATTGCGCAAGTCGACAGGGGGCTTTGGAAACACCATATATTTT. Amino acids: CATSRLRKSTGGFGNTIYF.

The chain carries TRBV7-9 and TRBJ2-1, with TRBD2 identical over 8 bases. Per germline, CDR1 SEHNR and CDR2 FQNEAQ (reference sequence). After removal of 6 bases from V and 6 bases from J, the junction contained 10 bases not matched to a gene. This CDR3 spans 15 amino acids. The CDR3: CASSGTRTSSNEQFF. The CDR3 DNA is TGTGCCAGCAGTGGAACTCGGACTAGCAGCAATGAGCAGTTCTTC.

The chain carries TRBV28 and TRBJ1-2; D is possibly TRBD1 (6 bases). CDR1 is MDHEN, CDR2 SYDVKM, per germline. The CDR3 extends over 15 amino acids. V lost 6 bases, J lost 6 bases, and 20 bases lay in between. The CDR3 DNA sequence: TGTGCCAGCAGCTCGCCGGGACAAGCCCTCGATGGCTACACCTTC. Its translation is CASSSPGQALDGYTF.

The chain recombines TRBV11-1 with TRBJ2-1; 7 bases map to TRBD1. Germline trimming cut 1 base from V and 0 bases from J; bases unmatched to any gene: 6. CDR1 SGHAT and CDR2 FQDESV come from the germline V gene (reference sequence). The CDR3 has 17 amino acids. The CDR3 nucleotides are TGTGCCAGCAGCTTAGAGGACAGGACCGGCTCCTACAATGAGCAGTTCTTC. Amino acid sequence: CASSLEDRTGSYNEQFF.

The rearrangement joins TRBV19 to TRBJ1-4; TRBD1 might be the D (5 bases). The CDR3 sequence is 13 residues long. Germline assignment: CDR1 LNHDA and CDR2 SQIVND (reference sequence). The V end was cut by 4 bases, the J end by 6 bases, with 9 bases between. CDR3 sequence: CASSRPGYEKLFF. CDR3 nucleotides: TGTGCCAGTAGTAGACCAGGGTATGAAAAACTGTTTTTT.

The chain employs TRBV9 and TRBJ2-5; 10 bases align to TRBD2. Germline loops: CDR1 SGDLS, CDR2 YYNGEE. V lost 4 bases, J lost 2 bases, and 11 bases stayed unmatched. The CDR3 extends over 17 amino acids. The chain's CDR3 is CASSSTASGSRQETQYF. The CDR3 region has the DNA TGTGCCAGCAGCTCGACGGCTAGCGGGAGCAGACAAGAGACCCAGTACTTC.

The chain carries TRBV4-1 and TRBJ2-7; 9 bases are a match to TRBD2. Germline loops: CDR1 MGHRA, CDR2 YSYEKL. The junction had 7 bases not matched to a gene; V was cut back by 3 bases and J by 4 bases. The CDR3 sequence is 15 residues long. CDR3 sequence: CASSHSGTSQYEQYF. The CDR3 DNA reads as TGCGCCAGCAGCCACTCCGGGACTAGCCAATACGAGCAGTACTTC.

This chain connects TRBV28 to TRBJ1-3, with 8 positions matching TRBD1. This CDR3 has 16 amino acids. Looked up from germline, CDR1 is MDHEN and CDR2 is SYDVKM. Trimming at V came to 6 bases and at J to 0 bases, leaving 7 bases not matched to a gene. The CDR3 loop reads CASSLTGDPSGNTIYF. CDR3 nucleotides: TGTGCCAGCAGCTTGACAGGGGACCCCTCTGGAAACACCATATATTTT.

This chain uses TRBV19 with TRBJ1-1; D gene unclear. The CDR3 runs 12 residues. Germline CDR1 and CDR2: LNHDA and SQIVND (reference sequence). V was clipped by 7 bases and J by 3 bases, with 9 bases between them. The CDR3 protein is CASIGPYTEAFF. In DNA, the CDR3 is TGTGCCAGTATTGGACCTTACACTGAAGCTTTCTTT.

This chain joins TRBV28 and TRBJ1-2; D is unclear. Trimming shortened V by 4 bases and J by 8 bases, and 11 bases separated the two germline ends. Germline loops: CDR1 MDHEN, CDR2 SYDVKM. The CDR3 is 12 amino acids. CDR3 residues: CASSWRDQGYTF. CDR3 DNA sequence: TGTGCCAGCAGTTGGAGGGATCAAGGCTACACCTTC.

This chain connects TRBV9 to TRBJ2-3; 11 bases fit TRBD2. CDR1 is SGDLS, CDR2 YYNGEE, per germline. The CDR3 extends over 15 amino acids. J gave up 5 bases and V 2 bases, and 4 bases lay outside the gene matches. The CDR3 DNA is TGTGCCAGCAGCGTCTGGCTAGCGGGAGGAGATACGCAGTATTTT. This codes for CASSVWLAGGDTQYF.